The T cell receptor (beta chain) under discussion was sequenced for a study of Graves' ophthalmopathy and Graves' hyperthyroidism. RNA transcripts served as template for amplifying TCR beta CDR3 sequences. The authors performed first-round RT-PCR with HTBI primers and then a second-round multiplex PCR. TCRdb independently ran MiXCR on the multiplex PCR reads; one entry per CDR3 protein. The sample includes about 480,000 distinct CDR3 sequences, 13% to 15% of them seen just once. CDR1 is MNHNS, CDR2 SASEGT, per germline. CDR3 length: 14 residues. V was trimmed by 6 bases and J by 2 bases, leaving 13 bases between them. Patients with other autoimmune diseases, uncontrolled infections, pregnancy or lactation were excluded.

This clonotype originated in a woman aged 30 to 39 with Graves' ophthalmopathy. The specimen was blood. The J gene is TRBJ1-2, the V gene TRBV6-1; D not certain. CDR3: CASSNFRENYGYTF. CDR3 nucleotide sequence: TGTGCCAGCAGCAACTTCAGAGAAAACTATGGCTACACCTTC.